This T cell receptor (beta chain) was recorded in a study of blood T cell repertoires in COVID-19. Study at large: Spain, Italy and the United States supplied samples that represented acute and convalescent COVID-19. PBMCs, B-cell-depleted T cells, or T cells were the source of the cDNA or gDNA that made up the material.

Source study methods: Estimation of nucleated cell counts relied on the amplification of reference gene primers. Here immunoSEQ multiplex PCR was the method, and the copy in TCRdb shows in-frame clones only, minus some. V and J calls and clone size follow that table, whereas D and trimming were derived from the DNA. Of 50,000 to 75,000 clones listed, 85% to 95% are singletons. CDR1 is LNHNV, CDR2 YYDKDF, per germline (reference sequence). V trimming: 3 bases; J trimming: 9 bases; junction bases outside the gene matches: 17. The CDR3 contains 17 residues. This clonotype was sampled from a man aged 65 to 79 with active COVID-19. The V gene is TRBV15, the J gene TRBJ2-4, with TRBD1 identical over 7 bases. The sequenced sample was peripheral blood. This chain's CDR3 is CATSSYRGFGAGGIQYF. The DNA for the CDR3 is TGTGCCACCAGCAGCTACAGGGGTTTCGGTGCCGGAGGCATTCAGTACTTC.